This T cell receptor beta chain was obtained from a study of control samples from healthy donors and cancer patients. Some clones are missing from TCRdb's copy, which holds only in-frame ones; the method was immunoSEQ multiplex PCR. The sample has more than 50,000 clones; 90% are singletons. The CDR3 is 16 amino acids. The germline V gene encodes CDR1 SGDLS and CDR2 YYNGEE. V lost 4 bases, J lost 0 bases, and 16 bases lay in between. This clone was seen a single time. Sample: PBMCs. The gene calls are TRBV9 and TRBJ1-1; no definite D call. This receptor was obtained from a woman aged 45-65 years with colorectal cancer. The CDR3 bases are TGTGCCAGCAGCAAACTTTCTGGAATAATGAACACTGAAGCTTTCTTT. Amino acids: CASSKLSGIMNTEAFF.